The clone carrying this T cell receptor beta chain appeared many times. Its antigen is unknown. Donors each provided roughly 10 milliliters of peripheral blood. V lost 2 bases, J lost 3 bases, and 11 bases lay in between. Germline CDR1 and CDR2: LNHDA and SQIVND (reference sequence). The CDR3 totals 15 residues. This entry comes from a study of blood T cells in healthy people across ages. Findings and limits, study-wide: TCR beta diversity tracked closely with naive T cell percentage.

The use of a sample-barcoded 5' primer and a J-beta primer mix characterized a second PCR of roughly 6 to 11 cycles. One entry per CDR3 protein results from TCRdb running MiXCR on the 5' RACE reads. The data hold 1.5 million to 2 million distinct CDR3 sequences, with about 30% observed a single time. Sequencing used blood. The receptor's source is a woman aged 25-40 years in good health. The gene calls are TRBV19 and TRBJ2-4; a weak D match, TRBD2 (5 bases). The CDR3 protein is CASSITGGGKNIQYF. Written as DNA, the CDR3 is TGTGCCAGTAGTATAACGGGCGGAGGCAAAAACATTCAGTACTTC.